The sequence of this T cell receptor beta chain was determined in a study of human T cells and chemical hapten exposure. This clonotype has ten or more counts. TCRdb redid the calling of the RACE reads with MiXCR, one entry per CDR3 protein. The table has 90,000 to 110,000 distinct CDR3 sequences, roughly 9% seen once. The CDR3 is made up of 16 amino acids. Germline V CDR1 and CDR2: MNHEY, SVGEGT. V shed 5 bases and J shed 7 bases, with 20 bases lying between them. Specified time point: patch test 2, 6 weeks after DPC sensitization. The treatment denotes: therapeutic diphenylcyclopropenone sensitization with weekly scalp DPC. Whole blood that had not been fractionated was the source of extracted total RNA.

This clonotype originated in a middle-aged woman with alopecia areata. Some clones in this sample may be carry-over from other donors' samples. The V and J genes are TRBV6-2 or TRBV6-3 and TRBJ2-2, with D perhaps matching TRBD1 (6 bases). This specimen was whole blood, taken in connection with sensitization to the hapten diphenylcyclopropenone (DPC). The CDR3 nucleotides read TGTGCCAGCAGTCGAGGACAGTCACGGTTCGTCGGGGAGCTGTTTTTT. As protein: CASSRGQSRFVGELFF.